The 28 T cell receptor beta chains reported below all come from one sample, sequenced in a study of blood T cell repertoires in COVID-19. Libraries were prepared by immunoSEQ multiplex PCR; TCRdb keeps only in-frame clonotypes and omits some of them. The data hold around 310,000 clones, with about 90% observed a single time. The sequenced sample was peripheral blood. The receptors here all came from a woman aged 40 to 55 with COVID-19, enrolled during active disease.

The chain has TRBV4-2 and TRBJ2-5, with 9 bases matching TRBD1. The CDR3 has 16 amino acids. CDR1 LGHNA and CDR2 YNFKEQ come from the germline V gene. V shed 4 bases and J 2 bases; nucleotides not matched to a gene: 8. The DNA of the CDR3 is TGTGCCAGCAGCCTAGAGGACAGGGGCGGGCAAGAGACCCAGTACTTC. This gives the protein CASSLEDRGGQETQYF.

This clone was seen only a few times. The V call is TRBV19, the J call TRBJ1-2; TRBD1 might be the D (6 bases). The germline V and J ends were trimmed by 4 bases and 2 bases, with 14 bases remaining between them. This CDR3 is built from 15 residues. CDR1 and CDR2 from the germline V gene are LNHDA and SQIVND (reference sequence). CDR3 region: CASSNTWDTNYGYTF. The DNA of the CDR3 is TGTGCCAGTAGTAATACATGGGACACAAACTATGGCTACACCTTC.

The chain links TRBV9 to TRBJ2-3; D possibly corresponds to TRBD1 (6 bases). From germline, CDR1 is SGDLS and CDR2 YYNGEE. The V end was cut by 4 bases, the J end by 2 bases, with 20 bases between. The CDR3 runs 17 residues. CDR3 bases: TGTGCCAGCAGCCCCGAACAATCAGGGGCTTACACAGATACGCAGTATTTT. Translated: CASSPEQSGAYTDTQYF.

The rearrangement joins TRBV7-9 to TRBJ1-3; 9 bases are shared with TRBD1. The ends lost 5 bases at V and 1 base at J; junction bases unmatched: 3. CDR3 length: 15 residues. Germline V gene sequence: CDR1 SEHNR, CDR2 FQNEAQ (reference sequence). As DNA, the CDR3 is TGTGCCAGCAGCCTAGGACAGGGGTCTGGAAACACCATATATTTT. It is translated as CASSLGQGSGNTIYF.

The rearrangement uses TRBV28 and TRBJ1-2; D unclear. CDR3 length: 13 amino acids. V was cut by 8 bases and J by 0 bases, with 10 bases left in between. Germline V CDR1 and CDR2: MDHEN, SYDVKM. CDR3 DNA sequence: TGTGCCAGCTATGCGCGATCTAACTATGGCTACACCTTC. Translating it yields CASYARSNYGYTF.

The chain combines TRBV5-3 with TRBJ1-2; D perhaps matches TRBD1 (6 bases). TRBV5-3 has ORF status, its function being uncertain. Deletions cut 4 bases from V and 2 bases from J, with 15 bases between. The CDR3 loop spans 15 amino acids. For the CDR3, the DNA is TGTGCCAGAAGCCCCCGGGACATCGAAAACTATGGCTACACCTTC. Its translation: CARSPRDIENYGYTF.

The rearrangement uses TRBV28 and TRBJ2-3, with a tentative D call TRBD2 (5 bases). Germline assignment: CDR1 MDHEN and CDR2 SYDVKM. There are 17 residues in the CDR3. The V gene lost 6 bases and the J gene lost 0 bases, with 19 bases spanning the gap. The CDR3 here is CASSPRLVRVSTDTQYF. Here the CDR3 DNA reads TGTGCCAGCAGCCCCCGCCTCGTGCGGGTGAGCACAGATACGCAGTATTTT.

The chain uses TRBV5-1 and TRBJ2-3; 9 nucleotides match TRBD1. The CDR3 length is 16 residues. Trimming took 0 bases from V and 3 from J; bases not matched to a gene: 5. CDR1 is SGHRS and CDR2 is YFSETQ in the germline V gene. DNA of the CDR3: TGCGCCAGCAGCTTGGAGGGGACAGGGAAGACAGATACGCAGTATTTT. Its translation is CASSLEGTGKTDTQYF.

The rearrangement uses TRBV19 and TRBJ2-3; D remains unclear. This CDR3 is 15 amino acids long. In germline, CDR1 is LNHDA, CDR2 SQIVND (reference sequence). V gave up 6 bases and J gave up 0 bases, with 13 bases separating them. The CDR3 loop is CASSLPLLSTDTQYF. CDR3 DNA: TGTGCCAGTAGCCTCCCCCTATTGAGCACAGATACGCAGTATTTT.

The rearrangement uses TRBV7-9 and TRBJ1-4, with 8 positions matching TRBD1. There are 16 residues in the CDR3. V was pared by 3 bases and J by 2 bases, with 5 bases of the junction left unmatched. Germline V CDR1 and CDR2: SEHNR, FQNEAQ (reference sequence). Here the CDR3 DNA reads TGTGCCAGCAGCTTGGGCAGGGGGCGGACTAATGAAAAACTGTTTTTT. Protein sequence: CASSLGRGRTNEKLFF.

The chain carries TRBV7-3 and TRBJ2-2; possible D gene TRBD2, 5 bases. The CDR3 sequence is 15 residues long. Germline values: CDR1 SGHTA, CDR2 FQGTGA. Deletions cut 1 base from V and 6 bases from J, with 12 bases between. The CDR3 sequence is CASSLSDSEAGELFF. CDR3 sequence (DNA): TGTGCCAGCAGCTTAAGCGATTCGGAGGCCGGGGAGCTGTTTTTT.

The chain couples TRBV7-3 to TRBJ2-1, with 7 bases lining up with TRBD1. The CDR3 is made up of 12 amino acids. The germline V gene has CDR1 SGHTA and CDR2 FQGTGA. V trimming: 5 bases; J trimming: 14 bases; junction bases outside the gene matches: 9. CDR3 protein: CASSTRTGGEFF. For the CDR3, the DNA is TGTGCCAGCAGCACCCGGACAGGCGGCGAGTTCTTC.

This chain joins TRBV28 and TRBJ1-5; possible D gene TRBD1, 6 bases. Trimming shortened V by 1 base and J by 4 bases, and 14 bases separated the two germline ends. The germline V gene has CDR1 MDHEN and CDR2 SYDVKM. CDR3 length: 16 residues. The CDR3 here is CASSLSAGTPNQPQHF. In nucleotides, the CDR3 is TGTGCCAGCAGTTTATCGGCCGGGACACCGAATCAGCCCCAGCATTTT.

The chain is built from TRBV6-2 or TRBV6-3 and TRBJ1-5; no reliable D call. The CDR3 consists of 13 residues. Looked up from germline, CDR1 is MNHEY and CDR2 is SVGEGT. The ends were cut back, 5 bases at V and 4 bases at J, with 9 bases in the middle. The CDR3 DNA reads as TGTGCCAGCAGTCACCCGCGAAATCAGCCCCAGCATTTT. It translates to CASSHPRNQPQHF.

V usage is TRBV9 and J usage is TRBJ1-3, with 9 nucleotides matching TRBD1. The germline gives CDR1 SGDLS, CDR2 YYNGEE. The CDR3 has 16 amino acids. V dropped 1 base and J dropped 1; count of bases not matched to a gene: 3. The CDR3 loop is CASSVSGTGSGNTIYF. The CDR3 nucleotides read TGTGCCAGCAGCGTATCGGGGACAGGGTCTGGAAACACCATATATTTT. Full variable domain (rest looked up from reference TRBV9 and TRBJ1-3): DSGVTQTPKHLITATGQRVTLRCSPRSGDLSVYWYQQSLDQGLQFLIQYYNGEERAKGNILERFSAQQFPDLHSELNLSSLELGDSALYFCASSVSGTGSGNTIYFGEGSWLTVV.

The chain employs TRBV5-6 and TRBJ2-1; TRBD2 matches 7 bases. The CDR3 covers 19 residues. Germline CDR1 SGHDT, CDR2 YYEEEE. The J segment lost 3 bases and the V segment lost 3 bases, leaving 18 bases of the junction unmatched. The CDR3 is CASSSFLTSAAGDYNEQFF. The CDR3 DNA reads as TGTGCCAGCAGCTCCTTCCTAACTTCGGCGGCGGGGGACTACAATGAGCAGTTCTTC.

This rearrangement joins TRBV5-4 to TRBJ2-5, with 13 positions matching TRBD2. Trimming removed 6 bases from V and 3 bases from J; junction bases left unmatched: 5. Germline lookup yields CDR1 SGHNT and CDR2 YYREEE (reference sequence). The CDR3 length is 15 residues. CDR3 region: CASNPGTSGEETQYF. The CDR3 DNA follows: TGTGCCAGCAACCCCGGGACTAGCGGGGAAGAGACCCAGTACTTC.

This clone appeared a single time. In DNA form, the CDR3 reads TGTGCCAGAAGCACCCGACAGGGAAGGGAAAATTCACCCCTCCACTTT. Translation: CARSTRQGRENSPLHF. This chain links TRBV7-5 with TRBJ1-6; TRBD1, the table's D call, was not compared with the DNA. TRBV7-5 is shown as a pseudogene. The CDR3 sequence is 16 residues long.

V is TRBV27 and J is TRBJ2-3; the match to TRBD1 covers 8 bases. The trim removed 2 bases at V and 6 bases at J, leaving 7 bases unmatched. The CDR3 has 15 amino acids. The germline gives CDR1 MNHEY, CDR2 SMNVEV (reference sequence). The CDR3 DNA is TGTGCCAGCAGTTTAAGAGCAGGGGGCCGGGATACGCAGTATTTT. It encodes CASSLRAGGRDTQYF.

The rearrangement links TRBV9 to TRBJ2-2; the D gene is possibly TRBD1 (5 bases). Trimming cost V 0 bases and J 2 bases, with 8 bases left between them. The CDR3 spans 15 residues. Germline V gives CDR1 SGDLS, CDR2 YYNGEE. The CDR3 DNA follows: TGTGCCAGCAGCGTAGTAACAGGAAACACCGGGGAGCTGTTTTTT. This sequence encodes CASSVVTGNTGELFF. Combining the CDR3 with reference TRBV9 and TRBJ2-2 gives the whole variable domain DSGVTQTPKHLITATGQRVTLRCSPRSGDLSVYWYQQSLDQGLQFLIQYYNGEERAKGNILERFSAQQFPDLHSELNLSSLELGDSALYFCASSVVTGNTGELFFGEGSRLTVL.

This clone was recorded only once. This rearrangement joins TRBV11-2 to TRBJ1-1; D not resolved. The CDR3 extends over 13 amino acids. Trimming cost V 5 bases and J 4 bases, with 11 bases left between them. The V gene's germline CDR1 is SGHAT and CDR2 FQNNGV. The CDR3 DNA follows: TGTGCCAGCAGCCGTATAAAGAGCACTGAAGCTTTCTTT. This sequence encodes CASSRIKSTEAFF.

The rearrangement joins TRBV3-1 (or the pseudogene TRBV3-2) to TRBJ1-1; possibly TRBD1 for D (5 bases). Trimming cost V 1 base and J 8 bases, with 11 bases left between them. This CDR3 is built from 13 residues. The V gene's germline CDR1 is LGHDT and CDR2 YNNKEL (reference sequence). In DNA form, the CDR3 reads TGTGCCAGCAGCCAAGGGGGCAGGGCCGAAGCTTTCTTT. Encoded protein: CASSQGGRAEAFF.

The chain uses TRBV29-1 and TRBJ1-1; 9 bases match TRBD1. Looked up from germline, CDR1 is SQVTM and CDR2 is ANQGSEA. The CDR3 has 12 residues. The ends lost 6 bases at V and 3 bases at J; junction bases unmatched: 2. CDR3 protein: CSVRTGDTEAFF. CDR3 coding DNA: TGCAGCGTCCGGACAGGGGACACTGAAGCTTTCTTT. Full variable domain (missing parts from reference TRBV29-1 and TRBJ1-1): SAVISQKPSRDICQRGTSLTIQCQVDSQVTMMFWYRQQPGQSLTLIATANQGSEATYESGFVIDKFPISRPNLTFSTLTVSNMSPEDSSIYLCSVRTGDTEAFFGQGTRLTVV.

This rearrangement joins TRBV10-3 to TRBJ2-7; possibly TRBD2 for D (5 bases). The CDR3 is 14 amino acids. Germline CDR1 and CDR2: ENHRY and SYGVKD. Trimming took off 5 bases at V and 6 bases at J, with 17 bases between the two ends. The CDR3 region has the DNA TGTGCCATCAGTTTCAACGGTCCGGCGGGCGAGCAGTACTTC. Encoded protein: CAISFNGPAGEQYF.

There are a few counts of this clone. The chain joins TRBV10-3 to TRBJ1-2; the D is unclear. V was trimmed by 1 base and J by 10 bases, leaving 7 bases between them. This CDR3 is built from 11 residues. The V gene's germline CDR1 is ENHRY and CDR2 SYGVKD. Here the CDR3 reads CAISEFQFYTF. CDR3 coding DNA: TGTGCCATCAGTGAGTTCCAGTTCTACACCTTC.

The CDR3 is CASSLSTAYQPQHF. DNA for the CDR3: TGTGCCAGCAGCTTATCAACAGCTTATCAGCCCCAGCATTTT. This chain joins TRBV7-9 and TRBJ1-5; D is uncertain. CDR1 SEHNR and CDR2 FQNEAQ come from the germline V gene (reference sequence). Trimming shortened V by 2 bases and J by 5 bases, and 10 bases separated the two germline ends. The CDR3 spans 14 residues. Combining the CDR3 with reference TRBV7-9 and TRBJ1-5 gives the whole variable domain DTGVSQNPRHKITKRGQNVTFRCDPISEHNRLYWYRQTLGQGPEFLTYFQNEAQLEKSRLLSDRFSAERPKGSFSTLEIQRTEQGDSAMYLCASSLSTAYQPQHFGDGTRLSIL.

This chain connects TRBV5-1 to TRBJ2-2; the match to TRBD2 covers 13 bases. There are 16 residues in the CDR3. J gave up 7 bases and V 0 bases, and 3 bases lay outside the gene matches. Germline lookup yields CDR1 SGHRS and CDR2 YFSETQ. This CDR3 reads CASSLGTSGSIGELFF. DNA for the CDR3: TGCGCCAGCAGCTTGGGGACTAGCGGGAGTATCGGGGAGCTGTTTTTT.

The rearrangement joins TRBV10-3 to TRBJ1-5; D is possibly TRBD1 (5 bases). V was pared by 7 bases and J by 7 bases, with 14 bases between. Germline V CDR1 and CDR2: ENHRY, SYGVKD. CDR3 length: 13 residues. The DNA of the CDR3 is TGTGCCATCACCGCAGGGAGGGGACAGCCCCAGCATTTT. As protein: CAITAGRGQPQHF.